This TCR beta chain was retrieved from a study of PD-L1 blockade in urothelial cancer. Trimming took 0 bases from V and 8 from J, leaving 8 bases between them. Germline CDR1 reads SGHKS; CDR2 reads YYEKEE (reference sequence). The CDR3 is 13 amino acids. For each patient, 1 to 8 samples were obtained, pretreatment and on-treatment. TCRdb's copy holds only in-frame clones and misses some; the assay was immunoSEQ multiplex PCR. The sample holds roughly 40,000 clones, over 70% seen once. The sample consisted of PBMCs, taken around atezolizumab (anti-PD-L1) treatment. This clonotype was obtained from a man aged 55 to 70 with urothelial cancer. The rearrangement uses TRBV5-5 and TRBJ1-4; D is unresolved. CDR3 protein: CASSLGPGEKLFF. The CDR3 coding sequence is TGTGCCAGCAGCTTGGGGCCCGGGGAAAAACTGTTTTTT.